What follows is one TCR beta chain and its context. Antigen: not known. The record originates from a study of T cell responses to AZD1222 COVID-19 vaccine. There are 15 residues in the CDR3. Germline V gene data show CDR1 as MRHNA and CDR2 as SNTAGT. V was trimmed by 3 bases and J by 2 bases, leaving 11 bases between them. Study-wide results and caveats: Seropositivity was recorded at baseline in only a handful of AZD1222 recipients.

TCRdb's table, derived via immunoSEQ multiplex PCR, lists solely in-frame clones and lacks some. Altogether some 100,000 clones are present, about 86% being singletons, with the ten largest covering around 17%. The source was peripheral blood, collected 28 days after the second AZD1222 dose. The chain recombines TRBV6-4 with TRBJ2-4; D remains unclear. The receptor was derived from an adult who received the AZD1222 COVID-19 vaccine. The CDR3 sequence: CASSEGAASKNIQYF. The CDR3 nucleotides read TGTGCCAGCAGTGAAGGTGCGGCCTCCAAAAACATTCAGTACTTC.